These 13 T cell receptor beta chains were sequenced from one sample in a study of T cell changes during pregnancy in multiple sclerosis. Measured with immunoSEQ multiplex PCR; TCRdb has only the in-frame clones, and not every one. This table has about 67,000 clones, about 89% appearing once. The sequenced sample was peripheral blood, obtained in the second trimester of pregnancy. These receptors came from a female donor with multiple sclerosis, enrolled in a pregnancy study.

The rearrangement joins TRBV19 to TRBJ2-7; D gene unclear. The CDR3 loop spans 14 amino acids. The V end lost 2 bases, the J end lost 1 base, and 9 bases lay between the germline ends. Germline CDR1 and CDR2: LNHDA and SQIVND (reference sequence). The CDR3: CASSILAASYEQYF. The CDR3 DNA reads as TGTGCCAGTAGTATACTGGCGGCGTCCTACGAGCAGTACTTC.

The chain is built from TRBV6-1 and TRBJ1-1; no firm D call. Germline CDR1 MNHNS, CDR2 SASEGT. The CDR3 loop spans 15 amino acids. Trimming removed 7 bases at V and 3 bases at J, with 18 bases between. The CDR3 nucleotides read TGTGCCAGCATGAGGGAAAGGGTAAGGGACACTGAAGCTTTCTTT. As protein: CASMRERVRDTEAFF.

As for this clone: The sample has other DNA sequences that encode this CDR3 too. The chain uses TRBV2 and TRBJ1-5; possible D gene TRBD1, 5 bases. The V end was cut by 3 bases, the J end by 7 bases, with 13 bases between. Germline V gene data show CDR1 as SNHLY and CDR2 as FYNNEI. This CDR3 is 14 amino acids long. The chain's CDR3 is CASSENQGSQPQHF. The DNA for the CDR3 is TGTGCCAGCAGTGAGAATCAGGGCTCGCAGCCCCAGCATTTT. The whole variable domain, remainder taken from reference TRBV2 and TRBJ1-5, is EPEVTQTPSHQVTQMGQEVILRCVPISNHLYFYWYRQILGQKVEFLVSFYNNEISEKSEIFDDQFSVERPDGSNFTLKIRSTKLEDSAMYFCASSENQGSQPQHFGDGTRLSIL.

This clone was detected a few times. The chain employs TRBV10-2 and TRBJ1-1; 7 bases align to TRBD1. The trim removed 7 bases at V and 0 bases at J, leaving 5 bases unmatched. Germline V lookup: CDR1 WSHSY, CDR2 SAAADI. The CDR3 consists of 14 residues. Here the CDR3 reads CASTLTGMNTEAFF. For the CDR3, the DNA is TGCGCCAGCACCTTGACAGGGATGAACACTGAAGCTTTCTTT.

The chain uses TRBV18 and TRBJ2-5; 9 nucleotides align to TRBD2. V shed 0 bases and J 5 bases; nucleotides not matched to a gene: 4. Germline CDR1 KGHSH, CDR2 LQKENI. The length of the CDR3 is 15 residues. The CDR3 protein is CASSPPRGGRETQYF. The CDR3 DNA sequence: TGTGCCAGCTCACCACCGCGGGGGGGCCGGGAGACCCAGTACTTC.

This chain connects TRBV11-3 to TRBJ2-2; perhaps TRBD1 as D (5 bases). The CDR3 extends over 15 amino acids. The germline V gene encodes CDR1 SGHNT and CDR2 YENEEA. Trimming removed 3 bases from V and 7 bases from J, with 15 bases in between. DNA for the CDR3: TGTGCCAGCAGCTTCGATGGGGCGCGGATCGGGGAGCTGTTTTTT. This gives the protein CASSFDGARIGELFF.

The V gene is TRBV11-2, the J gene TRBJ1-5; D gene unclear. Trimming removed 2 bases from V and 4 bases from J, with 6 bases in between. Germline V gene sequence: CDR1 SGHAT, CDR2 FQNNGV. CDR3 length: 13 amino acids. The CDR3 region is CASSLTENQPQHF. CDR3 coding DNA: TGTGCCAGCAGCTTAACAGAGAATCAGCCCCAGCATTTT.

The V and J genes are TRBV25-1 and TRBJ1-1, with D maybe TRBD1 (5 bases). Germline CDR1 MGHDK, CDR2 SYGVNS. The CDR3 consists of 14 residues. V was pared by 5 bases and J by 0 bases, with 10 bases between. The CDR3 region is CASSLGLLNTEAFF. CDR3 coding DNA: TGTGCCAGCAGTTTGGGACTGCTGAACACTGAAGCTTTCTTT.

This clone was seen a single time. The chain has TRBV2 and TRBJ1-1; tentatively, D is TRBD1 (5 bases). Deletions cut 7 bases from V and 0 bases from J, with 12 bases between. CDR1 and CDR2 (germline): SNHLY, FYNNEI. CDR3 length equals 14 residues. The DNA of the CDR3 is TGTGCCAGCAATACAGGTGTAATGAACACTGAAGCTTTCTTT. Its protein product is CASNTGVMNTEAFF.

This chain connects TRBV27 to TRBJ2-7; D perhaps matches TRBD2 (5 bases). V was trimmed by 1 base and J by 1 base, leaving 11 bases between them. This CDR3 is built from 15 residues. CDR1 and CDR2 (germline): MNHEY, SMNVEV (reference sequence). This CDR3 is CASSLYGIGSYEQYF. The CDR3 DNA is TGTGCCAGCAGTTTATACGGGATAGGGTCCTACGAGCAGTACTTC.

This chain joins TRBV7-6 and TRBJ1-1; tentative D call: TRBD1 (6 bases). Per germline, CDR1 SGHVS and CDR2 FNYEAQ. This CDR3 spans 13 amino acids. Trimming removed 4 bases from V and 8 bases from J, with 14 bases in between. As DNA, the CDR3 is TGTGCCAGCAGCTCGCGTGAGGGGGTAGAAGCTTTCTTT. Its protein product is CASSSREGVEAFF.

The CDR3 loop reads CASSDRQGDSEQYF. The CDR3 nucleotides read TGTGCCAGCAGCGACCGACAGGGCGATTCCGAGCAGTACTTC. The V gene is TRBV7-2, the J gene TRBJ2-7; 7 bases line up with TRBD1. CDR1 and CDR2 (germline): SGHTA, FQGNSA. With V trimmed by 5 bases and J by 6 bases, 10 bases remained unmatched. This CDR3 is 14 amino acids long.

CDR3 amino acids: CASSFHPGQGFEKLFF. CDR3 bases: TGTGCCAGCAGTTTTCACCCGGGACAGGGTTTTGAAAAACTGTTTTTT. This chain links TRBV27 with TRBJ1-4, with TRBD1 matching 9 bases. This CDR3 region has 16 residues. J gave up 7 bases and V 3 bases, and 9 bases lay outside the gene matches. CDR1 and CDR2 from the germline V gene are MNHEY and SMNVEV (reference sequence).